This passage covers 4 T cell receptor beta chains from one sample sequenced in a study of CD8 T cells in Susac syndrome. cDNA came from around 0.5 to 1 ug RNA primed by random hexamers. TCRdb re-analysed the immunoSEQ multiplex PCR reads in MiXCR, keeping a single row per CDR3 protein. The repertoire holds 70,000 to 85,000 distinct CDR3 sequences, roughly 95% seen once, with approximately 0.42% in the top ten. Material for sequencing was CD8+ T cells from PBMCs. Receptor source: a human donor with Susac syndrome.

The chain uses TRBV30 and TRBJ2-3, with 7 bases aligning to TRBD2. There are 16 residues in the CDR3. J was trimmed by 2 bases and V by 2 bases; bases with no gene match: 10. Germline V lookup: CDR1 GTSNPN, CDR2 SVGIG (reference sequence). Here the CDR3 reads CAWSHPAGPITDTQYF. Here the CDR3 DNA reads TGTGCCTGGAGTCATCCAGCGGGACCGATCACAGATACGCAGTATTTT.

The chain employs TRBV7-9 and TRBJ2-7; D is tentatively TRBD1 or TRBD2 (5 bases each). The germline V gene has CDR1 SEHNR and CDR2 FQNEAQ (reference sequence). The CDR3 has 13 amino acids. V gave up 8 bases and J gave up 4 bases, with 15 bases separating them. The CDR3 protein is CASGTAAGYEQYF. For the CDR3, the DNA is TGTGCCAGCGGGACGGCGGCGGGTTACGAGCAGTACTTC.

CDR3 region: CASSLPDRGIQETQYF. CDR3 bases: TGTGCCAGCAGTTTACCTGACAGGGGCATCCAAGAGACCCAGTACTTC. This chain joins TRBV12-3 or TRBV12-4 and TRBJ2-5; 8 nucleotides align to TRBD1. V shed 2 bases, J shed 1 base, and the junction held 6 bases outside the gene matches. The CDR3 runs to 16 residues.

V gene TRBV9 combines with J gene TRBJ2-1; D is perhaps TRBD1 (5 bases). This CDR3 comprises 13 residues. Trimming stripped 8 bases from V and 3 bases from J, with 12 bases between. Germline V lookup: CDR1 SGDLS, CDR2 YYNGEE. The CDR3 nucleotides read TGTGCCAGTCAACAGGTAGGCTACAATGAGCAGTTCTTC. It translates to CASQQVGYNEQFF.